Listed below are T cell receptor beta chains from one sample, sequenced in a study of T cell responses to AZD1222 COVID-19 vaccine. The assay was immunoSEQ multiplex PCR, and TCRdb's table has in-frame clones only and misses some. The repertoire holds about 88,000 clones, with under 90% as singletons. Source: peripheral blood, taken on day 0 of AZD1222 vaccination. The receptors were gathered from an adult in good health. CDR3s include the opening cysteine and the closing phenylalanine or tryptophan. D genes are given only for firm matches. A clone size is listed for some rows: how often the clone was seen (once, few, many), or a class if it is expanded.

abundance: -
d_gene: -
v_gene: TRBV6-5
j_gene: TRBJ2-7
CDR3nt: TGTGCCAGCAGTCCCGGCGGCTCCTACGAGCAGTACTTC
CDR3aa: CASSPGGSYEQYF

abundance: -
d_gene: -
v_gene: TRBV10-3
j_gene: TRBJ2-1
CDR3nt: TGTGCCATCAGCGACCGGACAGAACACAATGAGCAGTTCTTC
CDR3aa: CAISDRTEHNEQFF

abundance: -
d_gene: -
v_gene: TRBV19
j_gene: TRBJ1-2
CDR3nt: TGTGCCAGTAGTATAGGTGGGGGTAACTATGGCTACACCTTC
CDR3aa: CASSIGGGNYGYTF

abundance: -
d_gene: -
v_gene: TRBV5-5
j_gene: TRBJ1-2
CDR3nt: TGTGCCAGCAGCTTCCTCGTTGGGGGGGGCTATGGCTACACCTTC
CDR3aa: CASSFLVGGGYGYTF

abundance: -
d_gene: TRBD1
v_gene: TRBV2
j_gene: TRBJ2-7
CDR3nt: TGTGCCAGCAGTGAATGGGGACAGTCGACCTACGAGCAGTACTTC
CDR3aa: CASSEWGQSTYEQYF

abundance: once
d_gene: -
v_gene: TRBV7-8
j_gene: TRBJ1-3
CDR3nt: TGTGCCAGCAGCGAAGGGCGGACAGCGTTAGCCTCTGGAAACACCATATATTTT
CDR3aa: CASSEGRTALASGNTIYF

abundance: few
d_gene: -
v_gene: TRBV4-1
j_gene: TRBJ1-4
CDR3nt: TGCGCCAGCAGCCAAGCGGCGACAGCTGACACAACTAATGAAAAACTGTTTTTT
CDR3aa: CASSQAATADTTNEKLFF

abundance: -
d_gene: -
v_gene: TRBV27
j_gene: TRBJ2-7
CDR3nt: TGTGCCAGCAGTTTATCTATCGACTCCGCCTACGAGCAGTACTTC
CDR3aa: CASSLSIDSAYEQYF

abundance: once
d_gene: TRBD2
v_gene: TRBV4-2
j_gene: TRBJ2-7
CDR3nt: TGTGCCAGCAGCCAAGAACGGGAGGAGCCCTACGAGCAGTACTTC
CDR3aa: CASSQEREEPYEQYF

abundance: -
d_gene: TRBD1
v_gene: TRBV10-1
j_gene: TRBJ2-7
CDR3nt: TGCGCCAGCAGTGGACGGGACAGGGGCACCTACGAGCAGTACTTC
CDR3aa: CASSGRDRGTYEQYF

abundance: -
d_gene: -
v_gene: TRBV11-1
j_gene: TRBJ2-3
CDR3nt: TGTGCCAGCAGCTTCCAGGGGTTAACAGATACGCAGTATTTT
CDR3aa: CASSFQGLTDTQYF

abundance: -
d_gene: -
v_gene: TRBV6-5
j_gene: TRBJ1-2
CDR3nt: TGTGCCAGCACACCTCGTAGGGTTCAAACTGATGGCTACACCTTC
CDR3aa: CASTPRRVQTDGYTF

abundance: many
d_gene: TRBD1
v_gene: TRBV2
j_gene: TRBJ2-5
CDR3nt: TGTGCCAGCAGTGAAGCGCCGGGACAGGGGAAAGAGACCCAGTACTTC
CDR3aa: CASSEAPGQGKETQYF

abundance: -
d_gene: TRBD2
v_gene: TRBV6-5
j_gene: TRBJ2-3
CDR3nt: TGTGCCAGCAGCCCGGTAGCGGGGAGAACAGATACGCAGTATTTT
CDR3aa: CASSPVAGRTDTQYF

abundance: -
d_gene: TRBD1
v_gene: TRBV27
j_gene: TRBJ1-6
CDR3nt: TGTGCCAGCAGTCACAGGGGCCCAAATTCACCCCTCCACTTT
CDR3aa: CASSHRGPNSPLHF

abundance: -
d_gene: -
v_gene: TRBV29-1
j_gene: TRBJ1-1
CDR3nt: TGCAGCGTTGATGTGAGCACTGAAGCTTTCTTT
CDR3aa: CSVDVSTEAFF

abundance: -
d_gene: -
v_gene: TRBV7-2
j_gene: TRBJ1-2
CDR3nt: TGTGCCAGCAGCTTAGGGTCAGGCCTTAACTATGGCTACACCTTC
CDR3aa: CASSLGSGLNYGYTF

abundance: -
d_gene: TRBD1
v_gene: TRBV7-9
j_gene: TRBJ1-5
CDR3nt: TGTGCCAGCAGCCTACAGGGGGGCAGCAATCAGCCCCAGCATTTT
CDR3aa: CASSLQGGSNQPQHF

abundance: -
d_gene: -
v_gene: TRBV6-5
j_gene: TRBJ2-6
CDR3nt: TGTGCCAGCAGTTACAGGGTCTCTGGGGCCAACGTCCTGACTTTC
CDR3aa: CASSYRVSGANVLTF

abundance: -
d_gene: TRBD1
v_gene: TRBV15
j_gene: TRBJ1-5
CDR3nt: TGTGCCACCAGAGAACGAGAGGGACAGATAAATCAGCCCCAGCATTTT
CDR3aa: CATREREGQINQPQHF

abundance: -
d_gene: -
v_gene: TRBV14
j_gene: TRBJ2-2
CDR3nt: TGTGCCAGCAGCCCGTGGTCCAGGGGGGTCGGGGAGCTGTTTTTT
CDR3aa: CASSPWSRGVGELFF

abundance: -
d_gene: -
v_gene: TRBV9
j_gene: TRBJ2-6
CDR3nt: TGTGCCAGCAGCCCACTGGAGGTCTCTGGGGCCAACGTCCTGACTTTC
CDR3aa: CASSPLEVSGANVLTF

abundance: once
d_gene: TRBD2
v_gene: TRBV9
j_gene: TRBJ2-5
CDR3nt: TGTGCCAGCAGCGTAGACAGCGGGAGGGCCATGGAGACCCAGTACTTC
CDR3aa: CASSVDSGRAMETQYF

abundance: -
d_gene: TRBD2
v_gene: TRBV4-2
j_gene: TRBJ2-3
CDR3nt: TGTGCCAGCAGCCAAGCGGCTAGCGGGAGTAGAAGTACGCAGTATTTT
CDR3aa: CASSQAASGSRSTQYF

abundance: -
d_gene: -
v_gene: TRBV5-6
j_gene: TRBJ1-5
CDR3nt: TGTGCCAGCAGCTTTAGAGGAATTAATCAGCCCCAGCATTTT
CDR3aa: CASSFRGINQPQHF

abundance: -
d_gene: TRBD2
v_gene: TRBV10-3
j_gene: TRBJ2-5
CDR3nt: TGTGCCATCAGTGGTAATAGCGGGGTCCAAGAGACCCAGTACTTC
CDR3aa: CAISGNSGVQETQYF

abundance: -
d_gene: -
v_gene: TRBV4-1
j_gene: TRBJ1-2
CDR3nt: TGCGCCAGCAGCCAACAGGACAGTTTGGACTATGGCTACACCTTC
CDR3aa: CASSQQDSLDYGYTF

abundance: -
d_gene: -
v_gene: TRBV7-2
j_gene: TRBJ2-7
CDR3nt: TGTGCCAGCAGCCCCCCTACGGCAGGGGGGACTTACGAGCAGTACTTC
CDR3aa: CASSPPTAGGTYEQYF

abundance: -
d_gene: TRBD2
v_gene: TRBV13
j_gene: TRBJ2-1
CDR3nt: TGTGCCAGCAGCTCCCGAGACGGCGGGAGGGGTGGTGAGCAGTTCTTC
CDR3aa: CASSSRDGGRGGEQFF

abundance: -
d_gene: -
v_gene: TRBV25-1
j_gene: TRBJ2-1
CDR3nt: TGTGCCAGCGAACAGGGTTTTGAGCAGTTCTTC
CDR3aa: CASEQGFEQFF

abundance: -
d_gene: -
v_gene: TRBV7-9
j_gene: TRBJ1-1
CDR3nt: TGTGCCAGCAGCGCCCTTACAAGTAGGGGGACTGAAGCTTTCTTT
CDR3aa: CASSALTSRGTEAFF

abundance: -
d_gene: TRBD1
v_gene: TRBV30
j_gene: TRBJ2-7
CDR3nt: TGTGCCTGGGGCGTGACCAAAGGGACAGGGGGAACCTACGAGCAGTACTTC
CDR3aa: CAWGVTKGTGGTYEQYF